The TCR beta chain described here comes from a study of radiation and T cells in renal cell carcinoma. General observations from the study: Top tumor clonotypes rose in blood 2 weeks post-radiation, then contracted.

Time point here: baseline pretreatment blood. Treatment reported: 15 Gy SBRT to primary tumor, nephrectomy 4 weeks later. Blood was sampled at baseline, 2 weeks and 4 weeks after SBRT. Concerning this clone itself: Antigen: not known.

Germline V CDR1 and CDR2: SGHVS, FQNEAQ. Trimming removed 0 bases from V and 6 bases from J, with 15 bases in between. The CDR3 consists of 16 residues. The protocol was immunoSEQ multiplex PCR, while the TCRdb copy is restricted to in-frame clones and leaves out a portion. The sample has about 88,000 clones; around 88% are singletons. This clonotype was obtained from a man in his fifties with renal cell carcinoma. The gene calls are TRBV7-8 and TRBJ2-1, with unresolved D. Sequences were derived from blood, sampled from a patient whose treatment included radiotherapy and nephrectomy. Here the CDR3 reads CASSLANSILGNEQFF. The DNA for the CDR3 is TGTGCCAGCAGCTTAGCCAACAGTATCTTAGGCAATGAGCAGTTCTTC.